A single sample gave rise to the 3 T cell receptor beta chains below, sequenced in a study of spatial heterogeneity in lung cancer. Indicated time point: blood at routine non-recurrence follow-up after resection. TCRdb redid the calling of the 5' RACE reads with MiXCR, one entry per CDR3 protein. The sample carries under 3,500 distinct CDR3 sequences, around 53% recorded once. Specimen: PBMCs, collected at follow-up. The receptors shown here come from a male donor with early-stage non-small cell lung cancer.

Comments on this clonotype: This beta chain is a stray read from a library made for alpha chains; its abundance is not meaningful. The chain joins TRBV11-2 to TRBJ2-5; tentative D call: TRBD2 (5 bases). Germline CDR1 reads SGHAT; CDR2 reads FQNNGV. Trimming removed 5 bases from V and 5 bases from J, with 6 bases in between. CDR3 size: 11 residues. CDR3 amino acids: CASSPGETQYF. The CDR3 DNA follows: TGTGCCAGCAGCCCGGGGGAGACCCAGTACTTC.

Comment on this clonotype: This beta chain is a stray sequence in a library constructed for alpha chains; its clone size is not meaningful. V is TRBV7-8 and J is TRBJ2-3; 11 bases are a match to TRBD2. CDR1 is SGHVS, CDR2 FQNEAQ, per germline. This CDR3 is built from 18 residues. V dropped 7 bases and J dropped 4; count of bases not matched to a gene: 16. The CDR3, as DNA: TGTGCCAGCACCCTGGGTAGCGGGGGGGCCGGAATCCCAGATACGCAGTATTTT. Translating it yields CASTLGSGGAGIPDTQYF.

This clonotype was seen more than once but under ten times. This beta chain turned up in a library designed for alpha chains; as an off-target read, its abundance says little. The chain recombines TRBV11-2 with TRBJ2-2; 7 bases agree with TRBD2. Germline CDR1 is SGHAT and CDR2 is FQNNGV. The CDR3 contains 15 residues. J was trimmed by 5 bases and V by 5 bases; bases with no gene match: 8. This CDR3 reads CASSTGTTLTGELFF. CDR3 nucleotide sequence: TGTGCCAGCAGCACCGGGACTACCTTAACCGGGGAGCTGTTTTTT.